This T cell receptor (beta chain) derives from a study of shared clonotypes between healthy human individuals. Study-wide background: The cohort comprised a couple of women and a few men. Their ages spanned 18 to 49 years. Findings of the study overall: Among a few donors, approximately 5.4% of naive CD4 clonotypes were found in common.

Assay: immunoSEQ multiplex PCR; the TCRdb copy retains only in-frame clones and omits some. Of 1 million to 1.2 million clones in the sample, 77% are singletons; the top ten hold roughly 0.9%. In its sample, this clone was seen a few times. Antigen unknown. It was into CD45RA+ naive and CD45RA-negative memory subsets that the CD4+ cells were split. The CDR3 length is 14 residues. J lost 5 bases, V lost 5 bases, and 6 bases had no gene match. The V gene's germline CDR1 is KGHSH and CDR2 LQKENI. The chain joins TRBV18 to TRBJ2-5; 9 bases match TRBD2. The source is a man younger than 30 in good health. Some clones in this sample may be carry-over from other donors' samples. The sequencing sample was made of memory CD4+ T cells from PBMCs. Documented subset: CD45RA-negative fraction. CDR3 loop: CASSGREGNETQYF. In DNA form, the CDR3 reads TGTGCCAGCTCAGGGCGGGAGGGAAATGAGACCCAGTACTTC.